The clone carrying this T cell receptor (beta chain) was seen a handful of times. Deletions cut 4 bases from V and 3 bases from J, with 20 bases between. The length of the CDR3 is 17 residues. Per germline, CDR1 SGHRS and CDR2 YFSETQ. TCRdb re-called the 5' RACE reads with MiXCR, one entry per CDR3 protein. The table includes 200,000 to 300,000 distinct CDR3 sequences, 6% to 8.5% detected once. The data belong to a study of identical twins. This same sample was also part of a study on yellow fever vaccine responses in identical twins.

The clonotype comes from a woman between 18 and 29 years old in good health. V usage is TRBV5-1 and J usage is TRBJ2-1; D is perhaps TRBD2 (5 bases). The sample taken for sequencing was CD8+ T cells sorted from blood. CDR3 sequence reads: CASSPRARVEGYNEQFF. CDR3 coding DNA: TGCGCCAGCAGCCCCAGAGCTAGGGTCGAGGGCTACAATGAGCAGTTCTTC. The full variable domain, completed using reference TRBV5-1 and TRBJ2-1, is KAGVTQTPRYLIKTRGQQVTLSCSPISGHRSVSWYQQTPGQGLQFLFEYFSETQRNKGNFPGRFSGRQFSNSRSEMNVSTLELGDSALYLCASSPRARVEGYNEQFFGPGTRLTVL.